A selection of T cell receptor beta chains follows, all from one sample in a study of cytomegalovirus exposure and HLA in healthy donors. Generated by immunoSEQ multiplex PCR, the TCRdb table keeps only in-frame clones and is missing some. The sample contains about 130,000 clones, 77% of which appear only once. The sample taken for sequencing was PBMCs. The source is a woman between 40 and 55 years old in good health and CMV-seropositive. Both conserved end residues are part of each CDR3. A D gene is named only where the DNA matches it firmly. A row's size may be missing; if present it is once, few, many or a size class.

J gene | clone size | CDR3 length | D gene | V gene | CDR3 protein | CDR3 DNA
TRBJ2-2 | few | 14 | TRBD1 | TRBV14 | CASSPRTGTGELFF | TGTGCCAGCAGTCCCAGGACAGGCACCGGGGAGCTGTTTTTT
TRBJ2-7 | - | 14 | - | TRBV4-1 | CASSQFGGPYEQYF | TGCGCCAGCAGCCAGTTTGGAGGGCCCTACGAGCAGTACTTC
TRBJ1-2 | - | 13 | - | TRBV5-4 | CASSLDGVGGYTF | TGTGCCAGCAGCTTGGACGGGGTAGGCGGCTACACCTTC
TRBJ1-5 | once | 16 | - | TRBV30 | CALGPPESRSNQPQHF | TGTGCTTTGGGGCCGCCCGAGTCACGGAGCAATCAGCCCCAGCATTTT
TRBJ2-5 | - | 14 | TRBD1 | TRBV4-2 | CASSPGQGAETQYF | TGTGCCAGCAGTCCGGGACAGGGGGCGGAGACCCAGTACTTC
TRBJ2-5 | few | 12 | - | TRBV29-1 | CSVQDNQETQYF | TGCAGCGTGCAGGACAACCAAGAGACCCAGTACTTC
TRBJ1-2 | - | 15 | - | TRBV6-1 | CASSEGQARDYGYTF | TGTGCCAGCAGTGAAGGGCAAGCCCGGGACTATGGCTACACCTTC
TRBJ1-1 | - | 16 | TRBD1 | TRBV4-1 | CASSPDTGAANTEAFF | TGCGCCAGCAGCCCAGACACAGGGGCAGCGAACACTGAAGCTTTCTTT
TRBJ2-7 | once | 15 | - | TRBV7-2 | CASSLARGSSYEQYF | TGTGCCAGCAGCTTAGCGAGAGGCAGTTCCTACGAGCAGTACTTC
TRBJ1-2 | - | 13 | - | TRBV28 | CASSLLQGSGYTF | TGTGCCAGCAGCCTCCTACAGGGTTCTGGCTACACCTTC
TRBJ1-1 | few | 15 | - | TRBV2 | CASSEAVIGVTEAFF | TGTGCCAGCAGTGAAGCGGTAATAGGGGTCACTGAAGCTTTCTTT
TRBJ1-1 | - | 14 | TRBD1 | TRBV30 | CAWSGLQGGTEAFF | TGTGCCTGGAGTGGCTTACAGGGGGGCACTGAAGCTTTCTTT
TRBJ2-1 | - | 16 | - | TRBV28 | CASNIEGGNRYNEQFF | TGTGCCAGCAACATTGAGGGGGGGAATCGTTACAATGAGCAGTTCTTC
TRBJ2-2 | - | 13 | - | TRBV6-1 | CASRGPNTGELFF | TGTGCCAGCCGAGGTCCGAACACCGGGGAGCTGTTTTTT
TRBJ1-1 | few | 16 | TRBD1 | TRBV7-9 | CASGILRTGGFTEAFF | TGTGCCAGCGGTATCCTAAGGACAGGGGGGTTCACTGAAGCTTTCTTT
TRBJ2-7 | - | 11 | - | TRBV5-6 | CASSFLLEQYF | TGTGCCAGCAGCTTCCTACTAGAGCAGTACTTC
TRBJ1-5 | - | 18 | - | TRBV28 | CASSFSREGSGSNQPQHF | TGTGCCAGCAGTTTTTCCAGGGAGGGATCAGGTAGCAATCAGCCCCAGCATTTT
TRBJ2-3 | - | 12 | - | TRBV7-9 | CSSSPFPDTQYF | TGTTCCAGCAGCCCGTTCCCAGATACGCAGTATTTT
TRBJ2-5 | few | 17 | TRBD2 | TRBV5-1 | CASSSSTSGSLQETQYF | TGCGCCAGCAGCTCCTCGACTAGCGGGAGTTTACAAGAGACCCAGTACTTC
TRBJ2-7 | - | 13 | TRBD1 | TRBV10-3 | CAISGTGDSYLYF | TGTGCCATCAGTGGGACAGGGGATAGCTATTTGTACTTC
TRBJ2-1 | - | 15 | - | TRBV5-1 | CASSLVQGVNNEQFF | TGCGCCAGCAGCTTGGTACAGGGTGTGAACAATGAGCAGTTCTTC
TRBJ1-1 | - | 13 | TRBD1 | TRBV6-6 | CASRSDRDTEAFF | TGTGCCAGCAGATCTGACAGGGACACTGAAGCTTTCTTT
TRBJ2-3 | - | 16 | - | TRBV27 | CASSSGLPLLADTQYF | TGTGCCAGCAGTTCGGGACTTCCCCTCCTCGCAGATACGCAGTATTTT
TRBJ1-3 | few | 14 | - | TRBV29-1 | CSARTANSGNTIYF | TGCAGCGCCCGGACAGCTAACTCTGGAAACACCATATATTTT
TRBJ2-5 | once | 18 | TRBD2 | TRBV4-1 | CASSRTGLATTSGETQYF | TGCGCCAGCAGCCGCACGGGACTAGCGACCACCTCGGGAGAGACCCAGTACTTC
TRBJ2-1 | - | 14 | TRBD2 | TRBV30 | CAWVTGLATNEQFF | TGTGCCTGGGTTACGGGACTAGCGACTAATGAGCAGTTCTTC
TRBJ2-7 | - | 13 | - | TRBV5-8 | CASSVQGVYEQYF | TGTGCCAGCAGCGTACAGGGTGTGTACGAGCAGTACTTC
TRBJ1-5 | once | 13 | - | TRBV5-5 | CASSKGVGQLQHF | TGTGCCAGCAGTAAAGGGGTAGGTCAGCTCCAGCATTTT
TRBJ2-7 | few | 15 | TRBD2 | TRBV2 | CASSEPAGISYEQYF | TGTGCCAGCAGCGAACCAGCGGGGATATCCTACGAGCAGTACTTC
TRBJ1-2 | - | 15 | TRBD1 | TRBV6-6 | CASSVGTGLGYGYTF | TGTGCCAGCAGTGTTGGGACAGGGCTGGGCTATGGCTACACCTTC
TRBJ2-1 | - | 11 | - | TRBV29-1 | CSVDAGDEQFF | TGCAGCGTTGATGCAGGGGATGAGCAGTTCTTC
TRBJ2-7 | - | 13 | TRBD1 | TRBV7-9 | CASSPGTDYEQYF | TGTGCCAGCAGCCCGGGGACAGACTACGAGCAGTACTTC
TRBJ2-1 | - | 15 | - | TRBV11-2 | CASSLERRSYNEQFF | TGTGCCAGCAGCCTCGAGAGGAGGTCCTACAATGAGCAGTTCTTC
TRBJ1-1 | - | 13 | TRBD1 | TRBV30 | CAWSAGGGTEAFF | TGTGCCTGGAGTGCAGGGGGCGGCACTGAAGCTTTCTTT
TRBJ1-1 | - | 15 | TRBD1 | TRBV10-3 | CAISDSTGMNTEAFF | TGTGCCATCAGTGATTCGACAGGGATGAACACTGAAGCTTTCTTT
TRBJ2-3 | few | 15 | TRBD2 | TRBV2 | CASSLAEPISDTQYF | TGTGCCAGCAGTCTAGCGGAGCCGATTTCAGATACGCAGTATTTT
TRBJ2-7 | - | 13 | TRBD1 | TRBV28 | CASSWTGSYEQYF | TGTGCCAGCAGTTGGACAGGGTCCTACGAGCAGTACTTC
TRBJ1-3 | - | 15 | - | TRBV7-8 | CASSLVRVPGNTIYF | TGTGCCAGCAGCTTAGTACGGGTACCTGGAAACACCATATATTTT